The sequence of this T cell receptor (beta chain) was determined in a study of blood T cells in healthy people across ages. Peripheral blood from each donor was collected in a volume of roughly 9.2 milliliters. The CDR3 length is 18 residues. CDR1 SGHTA and CDR2 FQGTGA come from the germline V gene. Trimming left V 2 bases short and J 12 bases short, with 29 bases between. Primers used in a second PCR of roughly 7 to 12 cycles were a sample-barcoded 5' primer and a J-beta primer mix. TCRdb ran MiXCR on the 5' RACE reads and lists one entry per CDR3 protein. The sample contains fewer than 2,000,000 distinct CDR3 sequences, about 31% of which appear only once.

The source is a woman aged 30 to 39 in good health. Sequencing was carried out using blood. This chain links TRBV7-3 with TRBJ2-1, with a weak D call TRBD1 (6 bases). The CDR3 loop reads CASSLLRRRTANNSVQFF. The CDR3 region has the DNA TGTGCCAGCAGCTTACTACGCCGGAGGACAGCCAACAATAGTGTGCAGTTCTTC.